This TCR beta chain was sequenced for a study of blood T cell repertoires in COVID-19. Study details: T cells, B-cell-depleted T cells, or PBMCs supplied cDNA or gDNA.

The length of the CDR3 is 15 residues. The V end lost 4 bases, the J end lost 1 base, and 11 bases lay between the germline ends. The germline CDR1 and CDR2 sequences are MGHRA and YSYEKL. Participants' own reports of clinical history determined their cohort assignment. Before being deemed recovered, Cohort 3 donors had two negative PCRs, clearance, or symptom resolution. As handled by the study authors: Cell counts per sample came from amplifying reference gene primers. Repertoires were generated with immunoSEQ multiplex PCR, while TCRdb's copy carries only in-frame clones and drops some. That table gives V, J and clone size, and the DNA gave D and trimming. The sample consists of approximately 260,000 clones, 85% to 90% of them appearing once.

The sequencing input was PBMCs or T cells enriched from blood (not recorded which). The clonotype was recovered from a woman aged 60-75 years who had recovered from COVID-19. V and J are TRBV4-1 and TRBJ1-5; the D gene is possibly TRBD1 (5 bases). This CDR3 reads CASSPGGGSNQPQHF. The CDR3 nucleotides are TGCGCCAGCAGCCCGGGGGGAGGGAGCAATCAGCCCCAGCATTTT.